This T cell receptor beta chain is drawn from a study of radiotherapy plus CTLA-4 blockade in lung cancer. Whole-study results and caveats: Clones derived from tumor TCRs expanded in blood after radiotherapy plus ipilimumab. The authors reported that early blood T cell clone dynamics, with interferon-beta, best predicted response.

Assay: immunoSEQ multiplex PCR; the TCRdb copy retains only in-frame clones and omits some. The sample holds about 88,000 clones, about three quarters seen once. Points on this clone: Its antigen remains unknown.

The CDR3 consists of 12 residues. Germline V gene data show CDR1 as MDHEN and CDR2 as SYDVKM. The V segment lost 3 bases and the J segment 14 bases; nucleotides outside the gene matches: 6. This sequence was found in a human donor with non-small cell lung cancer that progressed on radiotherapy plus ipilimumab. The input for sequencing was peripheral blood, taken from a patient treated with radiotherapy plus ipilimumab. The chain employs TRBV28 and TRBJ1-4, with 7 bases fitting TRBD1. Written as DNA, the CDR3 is TGTGCCAGCAGTTTGCTGACAGGGTACCTGTTTTTT. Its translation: CASSLLTGYLFF.